This record looks at one T cell receptor beta chain sequence and its context. Antigen specificity is unknown. CDR1 is SNHLY and CDR2 is FYNNEI in the germline V gene. Deletions cut 7 bases from V and 8 bases from J, with 18 bases between. The CDR3 runs 14 residues. The whole isolated RNA underwent reverse transcription, so sequencing captured expressed TCRB transcripts. Measured with immunoSEQ multiplex PCR; TCRdb has only the in-frame clones, and not every one. The sample consists of 330,000 or so clones, 10% to 15% of them appearing once. This sample is drawn from a study of beta chain features in type 1 diabetes. Study as a whole: Cells sorted and examined across all samples totaled over 95 million.

Study-wide results and limits: Type 1 diabetes patients had TCRB CDR3s that were shorter (moderately but significantly so) in all four CD4+ subsets. Any HLA-type effect on TCRB rearrangement remained unresolved here.

Sequencing was done on a sample of naive CD4+ T cells from blood. The source of this sequence is a woman between 18 and 29 years old with type 1 diabetes. This chain joins TRBV2 and TRBJ2-1; D unclear. The CDR3 DNA follows: TGTGCCAGCACTTCTAGACCCCTCGGAGATGAGCAGTTCTTC. It specifies CASTSRPLGDEQFF.